The entry that follows covers one TCR beta chain sequence. Its antigen target is currently unknown. The record has no base qualities; no much larger clone is one base away. In total, roughly 710 healthy bone marrow donors made up the cohort. At the time of sampling, all cohort members were nominally healthy, though unrecorded immune exposures were likely present. The donor was CMV seronegative and belonged to the group of several hundred seronegative cohort members. A peripheral blood sample was collected from each donor, and TCR beta sequencing was performed on peripheral blood mononuclear cells. Genomic DNA extraction from the blood cell samples was performed with the Qiagen DNeasy Blood Extraction Kit. The data were taken from a study of cytomegalovirus exposure and HLA in healthy donors (dated by TCRdb to the late 2010s). Study-level background: An earlier analysis of several hundred of the donors reported 250 to 300 Gb of sequence data and approximately 120 million unique TCR beta sequences obtained from approximately 180 million T cells. Roughly 290 gigabases of sequencing data and 91 million or so unique TCR sequences made up an early release that covered roughly 670 HLA-typed donors. Among the roughly 400 genotyped donors, around 81% belonged to the genetic ancestry cluster associated with self-reported Caucasian donors. The study aimed to test whether signatures of past pathogen exposure could be identified by cataloging public T cell receptors. Using immunosequencing, the study profiled T cell repertoires from 666 subjects and related those repertoires to cytomegalovirus serostatus. Besides the first cohort of about 730 subjects, a separate validation cohort made up of 90 to 150 different subjects was used. High-throughput TCR immunosequencing, statistical association of individual TCRs with disease status, and machine learning were combined to predict cytomegalovirus infection status. To study patterns of TCR occurrence, a later analysis re-analyzed previously published TCR beta repertoires from several hundred donors and added high-resolution HLA genotyping. The later analysis used no new phenotypic data to find candidate immune exposures, relying instead on TCR beta sequences and their occurrence across donors. An earlier analysis of several hundred of the donors applied high-throughput TCR beta sequencing to assess whether each TCR beta V gene segment acted as functional or pseudogenic. Donor age, sex, ethnicity and CMV serostatus were collected together with the repertoire data. A later genetic analysis took genome-wide SNP genotypes for 398 of the 666 donors and used that subset as a discovery cohort. All discovery cohort repertoires had been generated on a single sequencing platform. Class I and class II HLA loci were covered by the typing at four-digit resolution. Typing coverage differed by locus: A, B, C, DRB1 and DQB1 were typed in about 620-630 donors, DQA1 in about 510, DPA1 in 600 to 610, and DPB1 in about 450. A few DR-DQ haplotypes were handled as single units for association and clustering because linkage in the cohort was strong. On average, around 200,000 unique TCR beta nucleotide sequences were sequenced per donor among a few hundred genotyped donors of the cohort, with approximately 18% of those sequences being non-productive.

Library generation was performed with the immunoSEQ multiplex PCR assay. A mixture of 60 forward primers for TCR Vbeta segments and 13 reverse primers for TCR Jbeta segments was used in the multiplex PCR. The CDR3 region of rearranged TCR beta genes was amplified from genomic DNA with a multiplex PCR assay. The amplified TCR beta libraries were sequenced on the Illumina HiSeq System as 87-base-pair reads. Concerning the study's data processing: A later analysis counted about 80 million unique TCR beta chains across the roughly 700 repertoires, and roughly 11 million of these chains were shared by at least two donors. To remove PCR and sequencing errors, raw reads were error-corrected and collapsed into unique sequences using a nearest-neighbor algorithm that merged closely related sequences. Alignment of CDR3 sequences to IMGT reference sequences was used to assign V, D and J gene segments. For a sequence to be retained, at least a six-nucleotide match to both a V gene segment and a J gene segment was required. A rearrangement was called productive if the CDR3 had no stop codons and remained in frame with V and J, and every other rearrangement was called non-productive. Following IMGT convention, CDR3 was defined as the stretch from the second conserved V-encoded cysteine up to the conserved J-encoded phenylalanine. In an earlier analysis of 587 of the donors, sequences lacking an unambiguous match to a single V gene segment were excluded. In an earlier analysis of a few hundred of the donors, V segments were called functional above 56.7% productive rearrangements and were called segregating when the between-donor standard deviation exceeded 5%. A statistical classification framework was developed to diagnose cytomegalovirus status using the catalog of TCR beta chain sequences. V and J gene assignment, in a later analysis, came from comparing TCR nucleotide sequences with IMGT/GENE-DB human TR gene sequences. In a later analysis, CDR3 sequences and most-parsimonious VDJ recombination scenarios were assigned using the TCRdist pipeline. In a later analysis, each TCR beta chain was defined by its CDR3 amino acid sequence together with its V-gene family, and reads without a unique V-gene family were excluded. A later analysis removed 592 highly shared, low-generation-probability nucleotide sequences to deal with suspected cross-contamination and a sequencing artifact. A later analysis calculated a clonal expansion index for each public chain from normalized within-repertoire ranks of inferred template counts. A later analysis computed generation probabilities with a VDJ recombination model fitted to out-of-frame rearrangements, and checked the results against IGoR. A later analysis scored TCR-TCR, TCR-HLA and TCR-CMV co-occurrence with hypergeometric tests, applying a repertoire-size bias correction to TCR pairs. False discovery rates were estimated in a later analysis by permuting HLA or CMV assignments 20 times. A later analysis grouped co-occurring TCRs with DBSCAN, adding TCRdist sequence similarity when clustering within HLA-allele-positive subsets. For co-occurrence clustering, repertoires with fewer than 30,000 or more than 120,000 public chains were excluded, along with five repertoires with anomalous nucleotide sharing. TCRdb holds this immuneACCESS table with in-frame rearrangements only. Some clones are missing; in checked studies, unresolved V genes explain under half, and the rest has no known cause. V and J calls and clone size are as listed in that table; D and trimming were resolved from the DNA. This sample gives under 250,000 clones in total; roughly 84% of them show up just once. Together, the top ten hold 0.2% to 0.25% of the sample.

Overall results and qualifications from the work: Broadly in line with IMGT annotations, most TCR beta V segments showed up in productive rearrangements about 87% or about 30% of the time in an earlier analysis of about 500 of the donors. Because HLA typing was unavailable for some donors at each locus, only the typed subset was used in association tests. Most TCR sequences were observed very rarely across donors, whereas some public TCRs were present in many individuals. When HLA alleles, especially DR and DQ, strongly co-occurred, TCR associations were difficult to assign to individual alleles. This cohort had only TCR beta chains sequenced, and the lack of alpha or paired-chain data limited which features could be detected. The study listed around 160 TCR beta chains as associated with cytomegalovirus. Linkage disequilibrium might explain the correlated functional status among segregating V segments, but an unknown experimental factor could not be excluded. In a later genetic analysis, fewer N-insertions in productive TCRs were reported among donors in an Asian-associated ancestry cluster than the approximately 670-donor mean. A cluster of highly shared sequence variants was judged likely to be a technical artifact of the sequencing pipeline. In a later analysis, TCR association rates were found to vary across HLA loci, with the most associated TCRs seen for DRB1 alleles and the fewest for HLA-C alleles. In both the original and validation cohorts, the classifier was reported to diagnose cytomegalovirus status with high specificity and sensitivity. A further reported finding was that TCR beta sequences accurately predicted the HLA-A and HLA-B alleles for most subjects in the first cohort. In a later analysis, HLA-associated TCR beta chains were found to be more clonally expanded and to have lower generation probabilities than equally common non-associated chains. In a later genetic analysis, a missense DCLRE1C variant was associated with V-gene and J-gene trimming of TCR beta chains, and the association was replicated in an independent cohort. A few of the identified cytomegalovirus-associated TCR beta chains were confirmed in vitro to be specific for cytomegalovirus antigens. It was suggested by the authors that the approach could potentially be generalized to other disease states and immunological phenotypes. A later analysis found that most CMV-associated TCR beta chains appeared HLA-restricted, with HLA associations seemingly driven largely by CMV exposure. According to a later analysis, parvovirus B19, influenza, CMV and Epstein-Barr virus appeared linked to several top co-occurrence clusters. Over 15 rarely observed V segments, including chromosome 9 orphons, were excluded from the earlier analysis of 550 to 700 of the donors because counts were too low. Immune exposure information for the cohort was limited to CMV serostatus. At a false discovery rate of 0.05, a later analysis linked around 17,000 TCR beta sequences to specific HLA alleles. Sequencing depth was assumed to be roughly uniform across donors in the presence/absence analyses, though that assumption may not hold.

The receptor comes from a girl aged 2 to 10 in good health and CMV-seronegative. The sample taken for sequencing was PBMCs.

For the CDR3, the sequence is CASSQDAGRRNQPQHF. The nucleotides read TGCGCCAGCAGCCAAGATGCGGGGAGGCGCAATCAGCCCCAGCATTTT. The V gene is TRBV4-1 and the J gene is TRBJ1-5; no confident D gene assignment can be made. V loses 0 bases of germline sequence and J loses 2 bases, and the interval between the two ends is 11 bases. From the germline V gene, CDR1 is MGHRA and CDR2 is YSYEKL. The CDR3 numbers 16 residues from cysteine through phenylalanine. This entry keeps only the CDR3 DNA: 48 bases, framed from base 1.